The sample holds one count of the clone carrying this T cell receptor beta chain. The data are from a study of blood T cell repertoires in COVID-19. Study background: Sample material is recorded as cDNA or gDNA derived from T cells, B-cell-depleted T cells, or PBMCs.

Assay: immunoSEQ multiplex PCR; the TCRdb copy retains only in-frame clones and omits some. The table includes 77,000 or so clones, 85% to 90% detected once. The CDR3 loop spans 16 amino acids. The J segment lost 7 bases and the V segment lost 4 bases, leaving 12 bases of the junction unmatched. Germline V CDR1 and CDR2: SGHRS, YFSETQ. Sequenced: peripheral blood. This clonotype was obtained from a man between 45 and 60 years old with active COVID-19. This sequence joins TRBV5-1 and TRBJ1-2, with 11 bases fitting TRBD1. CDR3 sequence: CASSGGTGGTLGGYTF. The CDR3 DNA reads TGCGCCAGCAGCGGTGGGACAGGGGGAACGTTGGGTGGCTACACCTTC.